The sequence of this T cell receptor (beta chain) was determined in a study of blood T cell repertoires in COVID-19. Study-level background: The origin of the acute and convalescent COVID-19 samples was the United States, Italy and Spain. T cells, B-cell-depleted T cells, or PBMCs provided the cDNA or gDNA that served as material.

Per the authors' pipeline: Cell counts per sample came from amplifying reference gene primers. Clones were sequenced by immunoSEQ multiplex PCR, and TCRdb holds only the in-frame ones, with some missing. The V and J calls and clone size were taken over from that table, and D and trimming were inferred from the DNA. This sample yields approximately 210,000 clones, of which roughly 80% are seen a single time; around 5.1% belongs to the top ten. This CDR3 spans 15 amino acids. Germline V lookup: CDR1 ENHRY, CDR2 SYGVKD. The V and J ends lost 2 bases and 7 bases respectively, with 14 bases between them. This TCR derives from a human donor in a cohort sampled during active COVID-19. The chain uses TRBV10-3 and TRBJ2-2, with a possible D match to TRBD2 (5 bases). The specimen was peripheral blood. Here the CDR3 DNA reads TGTGCCATCAGTGAGACCGGTGGCGCGGGCGGGGAGCTGTTTTTT. Translated, it gives CAISETGGAGGELFF.